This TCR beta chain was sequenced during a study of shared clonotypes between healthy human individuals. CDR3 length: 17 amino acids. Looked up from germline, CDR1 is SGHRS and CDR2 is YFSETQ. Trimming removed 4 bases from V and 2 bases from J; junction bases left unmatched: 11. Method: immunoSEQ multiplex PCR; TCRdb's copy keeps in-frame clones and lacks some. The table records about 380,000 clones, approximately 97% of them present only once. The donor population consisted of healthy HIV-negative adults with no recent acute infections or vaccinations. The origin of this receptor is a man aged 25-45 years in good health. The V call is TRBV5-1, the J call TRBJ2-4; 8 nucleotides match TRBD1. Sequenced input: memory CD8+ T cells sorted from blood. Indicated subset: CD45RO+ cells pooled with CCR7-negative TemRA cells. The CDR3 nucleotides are TGCGCCAGCAGCGTAAGACAGGGGCCCCTCACCAAAAACATTCAGTACTTC. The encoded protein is CASSVRQGPLTKNIQYF.